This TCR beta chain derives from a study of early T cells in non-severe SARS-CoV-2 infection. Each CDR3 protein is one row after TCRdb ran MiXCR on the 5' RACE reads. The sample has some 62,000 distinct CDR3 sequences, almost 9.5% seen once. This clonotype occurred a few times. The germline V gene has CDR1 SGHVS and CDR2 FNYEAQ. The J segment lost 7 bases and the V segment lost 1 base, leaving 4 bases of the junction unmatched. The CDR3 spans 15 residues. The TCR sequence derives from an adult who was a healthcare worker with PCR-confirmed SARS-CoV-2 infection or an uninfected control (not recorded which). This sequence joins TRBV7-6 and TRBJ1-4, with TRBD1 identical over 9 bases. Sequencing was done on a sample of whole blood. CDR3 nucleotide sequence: TGTGCCAGCAGCTTAGACAGGGGGCAAGGTGAAAAACTGTTTTTT. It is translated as CASSLDRGQGEKLFF.